A single sample gave rise to the 26 T cell receptor beta chains below, sequenced in a study of blood T cell repertoires in COVID-19. Repertoires were generated with immunoSEQ multiplex PCR, while TCRdb's copy carries only in-frame clones and drops some. The sample records 150,000 to 160,000 clones, 70% to 85% being singletons. Sequenced material: peripheral blood. These TCRs come from a woman in her forties or fifties with acute or convalescent COVID-19.

Only a few counts were recorded for this clone. The chain combines TRBV2 with TRBJ1-3; TRBD1 is a possible D gene (6 bases). Between the trimmed V and J ends, which lost 7 bases and 4 bases, there was a span of 14 bases. The CDR3 contains 14 residues. In germline, CDR1 is SNHLY, CDR2 FYNNEI. CDR3 DNA: TGTGCCAGCAACCAACAGGGTGACGGAAACACCATATATTTT. Protein sequence: CASNQQGDGNTIYF.

V and J are TRBV19 and TRBJ1-6; 7 nucleotides match TRBD1. The CDR3 has 15 amino acids. The V gene end was trimmed by 5 bases and the J gene end by 3 bases; junction bases not matched to a gene: 4. Germline CDR1 reads LNHDA; CDR2 reads SQIVND (reference sequence). The CDR3 here is CASSLTGVYNSPLHF. CDR3 nucleotides: TGTGCCAGTAGTTTAACAGGGGTCTATAATTCACCCCTCCACTTT. Combining the CDR3 with reference TRBV19 and TRBJ1-6 gives the whole variable domain DGGITQSPKYLFRKEGQNVTLSCEQNLNHDAMYWYRQDPGQGLRLIYYSQIVNDFQKGDIAEGYSVSREKKESFPLTVTSAQKNPTAFYLCASSLTGVYNSPLHFGNGTRLTVT.

J is TRBJ2-2 and V is TRBV2; 10 nucleotides agree with TRBD2. Germline assignment: CDR1 SNHLY and CDR2 FYNNEI. Germline trimming cut 6 bases from V and 1 base from J; bases unmatched to any gene: 2. This CDR3 has 15 residues. CDR3 in amino acids: CASRASGGNTGELFF. The DNA for the CDR3 is TGTGCCAGCAGAGCTAGCGGGGGGAACACCGGGGAGCTGTTTTTT.

The table lists this clone with a count of one. CDR3 nucleotide sequence: TGTGCCAGTTCCGGGGGGAACTCCTACGAGCAGTACTTC. The encoded protein is CASSGGNSYEQYF. This sequence joins TRBV7-3 and TRBJ2-7, with TRBD2 matching over 7 bases. After removal of 9 bases from V and 0 bases from J, the junction contained 5 bases not matched to a gene. This CDR3 comprises 13 residues. Germline values: CDR1 SGHTA, CDR2 FQGTGA.

J is TRBJ1-1 and V is TRBV12-3 or TRBV12-4; no reliable D call. The CDR3 has 13 residues. The V gene lost 5 bases and the J gene lost 0 bases, with 7 bases spanning the gap. The CDR3: CASSRGLNTEAFF. The CDR3 DNA follows: TGTGCCAGCAGTCGGGGTCTGAACACTGAAGCTTTCTTT.

The chain links TRBV2 to TRBJ2-3; D is undetermined. This CDR3 is built from 11 residues. V lost 5 bases, J lost 6 bases, and 6 bases lay in between. Per germline, CDR1 SNHLY and CDR2 FYNNEI. CDR3 amino acids: CASSFADTQYF. The CDR3 DNA reads as TGTGCCAGCAGTTTTGCGGATACGCAGTATTTT.

In this sample, this clone turned up once. This chain links TRBV27 with TRBJ1-1, with D hard to call. V lost 5 bases and J lost 6, with 13 bases in between. This CDR3 is 13 amino acids long. Germline loops: CDR1 MNHEY, CDR2 SMNVEV (reference sequence). In nucleotides, the CDR3 is TGTGCCAGCAGTCCCGGGAGAACAGCTGAAGCTTTCTTT. Protein sequence: CASSPGRTAEAFF.

A word on this clone: Germline is not matched at one junction end, which may reflect a read error. The chain links TRBV6-4 to TRBJ2-2, with 7 bases aligning to TRBD2. Germline CDR1 and CDR2: MRHNA and SNTAGT. CDR3 length: 14 amino acids. The CDR3 region is CVSSGRINGGELFF. CDR3 nucleotide sequence: TGTGTCAGCTCCGGGAGGATAAACGGCGGGGAGCTGTTTTTT.

V and J are TRBV6-5 and TRBJ1-3, with D maybe TRBD1 (6 bases). V was shortened by 4 bases and J by 5 bases, with 15 bases between the two germline ends. The CDR3 sequence is 15 residues long. Germline assignment: CDR1 MNHEY and CDR2 SVGAGI. The CDR3 DNA reads TGTGCCAGCAGTTCCCGTGAGGGGGGGAGAAACACCATATATTTT. Amino acids: CASSSREGGRNTIYF.

This clone was picked up many times. The chain employs TRBV4-3 and TRBJ2-6, with 14 bases that match TRBD2. This CDR3 comprises 22 residues. Germline V gene data show CDR1 as LGHNA and CDR2 as YSLEER. V trimming: 1 base; J trimming: 0 bases; junction bases outside the gene matches: 11. This chain's CDR3 is CASSQGIGLAGGPSSGANVLTF. CDR3 bases: TGCGCCAGCAGCCAAGGAATAGGACTAGCGGGAGGCCCAAGCTCTGGGGCCAACGTCCTGACTTTC.

This chain links TRBV19 with TRBJ1-5; D unclear. There are 15 residues in the CDR3. Germline V lookup: CDR1 LNHDA, CDR2 SQIVND (reference sequence). V gave up 1 base and J gave up 7 bases, with 14 bases separating them. CDR3 nucleotide sequence: TGTGCCAGTAGTATAGGGGGTCGGGGTACGCAGCCCCAGCATTTT. Its translation: CASSIGGRGTQPQHF.

The chain couples TRBV6-5 to TRBJ1-2; D is unclear. With 7 bases removed from V and 3 bases from J, the gap between germline ends came to 18 bases. This CDR3 region has 15 residues. Looked up from germline, CDR1 is MNHEY and CDR2 is SVGAGI. CDR3 in DNA: TGTGCCAGCACCAACGGAGGACGATTGGACTATGGCTACACCTTC. Its protein product is CASTNGGRLDYGYTF.

The V and J genes are TRBV2 and TRBJ1-2; no reliable D call. This CDR3 has 14 amino acids. V was shortened by 3 bases and J by 0 bases, with 8 bases between the two germline ends. Germline loops: CDR1 SNHLY, CDR2 FYNNEI. In nucleotides, the CDR3 is TGTGCCAGCAGTGACGGGAGAGCTAACTATGGCTACACCTTC. Amino acid sequence: CASSDGRANYGYTF.

This rearrangement joins TRBV30 to TRBJ1-6, with TRBD1 matching 8 bases. With V trimmed by 5 bases and J by 7 bases, 4 bases remained unmatched. Per germline, CDR1 GTSNPN and CDR2 SVGIG (reference sequence). The CDR3 runs to 13 residues. The chain's CDR3 is CAWEGQGNSPLHF. The CDR3 DNA sequence: TGTGCCTGGGAAGGACAGGGAAATTCACCCCTCCACTTT.

The chain recombines TRBV28 with TRBJ1-2; 10 nucleotides line up with TRBD1. CDR3 length: 16 residues. With 1 base clipped from V and 7 bases from J, the junction kept 9 bases outside the gene matches. In germline, CDR1 is MDHEN, CDR2 SYDVKM. The CDR3 here is CASSLYRSDRGLGYTF. The CDR3 DNA reads as TGTGCCAGCAGTTTATATCGCAGCGACAGGGGGCTTGGCTACACCTTC.

In its sample, this clone was seen once. The chain employs TRBV20-1 and TRBJ2-1; 12 positions agree with TRBD2. Germline-derived CDR1 and CDR2 are DFQATT and SNEGSKA (reference sequence). The CDR3 runs 18 residues. The V and J ends lost 6 bases and 5 bases, in that order; junction bases with no gene match: 17. CDR3 DNA sequence: TGCAGTGCCAGTAGGCTCGGACTAGCGGGGCCGTCAGACAATGAGCAGTTCTTC. It encodes CSASRLGLAGPSDNEQFF.

The CDR3 DNA reads as TGTGCCAGCAGTAACAGGGGACTAGCGGGAGGGGATACAGATACGCAGTATTTT. Amino acid sequence: CASSNRGLAGGDTDTQYF. The chain uses TRBV28 and TRBJ2-3; 16 nucleotides align to TRBD2. Germline CDR1 reads MDHEN; CDR2 reads SYDVKM. CDR3 length: 18 amino acids. The V and J ends lost 5 bases and 3 bases, in that order; junction bases with no gene match: 8. The whole variable domain, filled in from reference TRBV28 and TRBJ2-3, reads DVKVTQSSRYLVKRTGEKVFLECVQDMDHENMFWYRQDPGLGLRLIYFSYDVKMKEKGDIPEGYSVSREKKERFSLILESASTNQTSMYLCASSNRGLAGGDTDTQYFGPGTRLTVL.

The chain employs TRBV6-5 and TRBJ2-1; 9 bases are a match to TRBD2. The CDR3 loop spans 14 amino acids. V was clipped by 7 bases and J by 3 bases; unmatched bases: 4. CDR1 MNHEY and CDR2 SVGAGI come from the germline V gene. CDR3 region: CASILSGGYNEQFF. CDR3 DNA: TGTGCCAGCATTCTTAGCGGGGGCTACAATGAGCAGTTCTTC.

The CDR3 spells CASSYDPAEGAFFTEAFF. CDR3 coding DNA: TGTGCCAGCAGTTACGACCCCGCTGAGGGCGCGTTTTTCACTGAAGCTTTCTTT. The chain is built from TRBV6-2 or TRBV6-3 and TRBJ1-1; no reliable D call. The V end lost 2 bases, the J end lost 4 bases, and 23 bases lay between the germline ends. The CDR3 is 18 amino acids. Germline loops: CDR1 MNHEY, CDR2 SVGEGT.

The CDR3 is CASSPDRTGEQYF. CDR3 DNA sequence: TGTGCCAGCTCACCGGACAGGACCGGCGAGCAGTACTTC. The V gene is TRBV18, the J gene TRBJ2-7, with 7 bases fitting TRBD1. This CDR3 spans 13 amino acids. Germline V gives CDR1 KGHSH, CDR2 LQKENI. The trim removed 3 bases at V and 6 bases at J, leaving 5 bases unmatched.

The rearrangement joins TRBV5-1 to TRBJ2-1; 8 nucleotides agree with TRBD2. J was trimmed by 8 bases and V by 4 bases; bases with no gene match: 11. Per the germline V gene, CDR1 is SGHRS and CDR2 is YFSETQ. This CDR3 contains 15 residues. This CDR3 reads CASSGEGLVYDEQFF. The CDR3 DNA sequence: TGCGCCAGCAGCGGGGAGGGACTAGTTTACGATGAGCAGTTCTTC.

A single count supports this clone. This rearrangement joins TRBV2 to TRBJ1-5, with a possible D match to TRBD1 (5 bases). This CDR3 spans 14 amino acids. The ends were cut back, 0 bases at V and 4 bases at J, with 7 bases in the middle. Per germline, CDR1 SNHLY and CDR2 FYNNEI. Here the CDR3 reads CASSEATANQPQHF. The CDR3 DNA sequence: TGTGCCAGCAGTGAAGCGACAGCAAATCAGCCCCAGCATTTT.

The chain links TRBV10-3 to TRBJ1-2; D perhaps matches TRBD1 (5 bases). V dropped 4 bases and J dropped 3 bases, with 15 bases sitting between them. The CDR3 covers 15 residues. The V gene's germline CDR1 is ENHRY and CDR2 SYGVKD. The CDR3 DNA follows: TGTGCCATCAGTGTTCTAAGACAGTCGGACTATGGCTACACCTTC. This encodes CAISVLRQSDYGYTF.

The J gene is TRBJ2-3, the V gene TRBV28; 7 bases match TRBD2. Germline V CDR1 and CDR2: MDHEN, SYDVKM. The V gene end was trimmed by 3 bases and the J gene end by 2 bases; junction bases not matched to a gene: 8. This CDR3 has 16 residues. CDR3 amino acids: CASSFPSGGTTDTQYF. The CDR3 nucleotides are TGTGCCAGCAGTTTCCCTAGCGGAGGAACCACAGATACGCAGTATTTT. Full variable domain (rest looked up from reference TRBV28 and TRBJ2-3): DVKVTQSSRYLVKRTGEKVFLECVQDMDHENMFWYRQDPGLGLRLIYFSYDVKMKEKGDIPEGYSVSREKKERFSLILESASTNQTSMYLCASSFPSGGTTDTQYFGPGTRLTVL.

The chain combines TRBV5-1 with TRBJ2-1, with 8 bases aligning to TRBD2. The trim removed 0 bases at V and 7 bases at J, leaving 6 bases unmatched. There are 15 residues in the CDR3. CDR1 and CDR2 (germline): SGHRS, YFSETQ. The CDR3 sequence is CASSLVAGGSNEQFF. Written as DNA, the CDR3 is TGCGCCAGCAGCTTGGTGGCGGGAGGCTCTAATGAGCAGTTCTTC.

The chain uses TRBV7-3 and TRBJ2-3; a weak D match, TRBD1 (5 bases). V was trimmed by 4 bases and J by 3 bases, leaving 14 bases between them. This CDR3 contains 15 residues. Looked up from germline, CDR1 is SGHTA and CDR2 is FQGTGA. The CDR3 coding sequence is TGTGCCAGCAGCTCTCAGGGTCAAGGGACAGATACGCAGTATTTT. Protein sequence: CASSSQGQGTDTQYF.